Below are 27 T cell receptor beta chains sequenced from a single sample in a study of post-analysis software for immune sequencing data. Study-level findings and limits: Five or six TRBV segments (TRBV5-6, TRBV5-1 and TRBV20-1 among them) occurred more frequently in patients than in controls.

Unique molecular identifiers featured in each of the TCR beta cDNA libraries. TCRdb re-derived calls from the PCR reads in MiXCR, one entry per CDR3 protein. The sample holds a few hundred thousand distinct CDR3 sequences; 30% to 45% are singletons and the top ten take 13%. These receptors have no identified antigens. The material sequenced was blood. These receptors were taken from a girl aged 5 to 17 with multiple sclerosis.

The count of this clonotype is one. The chain uses TRBV18 and TRBJ1-2, with D possibly being TRBD1 (6 bases). Germline-derived CDR1 and CDR2 are KGHSH and LQKENI. V was shortened by 0 bases and J by 4 bases, with 12 bases between the two germline ends. The CDR3 runs to 15 residues. The CDR3 loop reads CASSPPEGESYGYTF. The CDR3, as DNA: TGTGCCAGCTCACCACCGGAGGGGGAAAGCTATGGCTACACCTTC. The full variable domain, its missing parts supplied by reference TRBV18 and TRBJ1-2, is NAGVMQNPRHLVRRRGQEARLRCSPMKGHSHVYWYRQLPEEGLKFMVYLQKENIIDESGMPKERFSAEFPKEGPSILRIQQVVRGDSAAYFCASSPPEGESYGYTFGSGTRLTVV.

The chain recombines TRBV29-1 with TRBJ2-7; the D gene is possibly TRBD2 (7 bases). The CDR3 extends over 14 amino acids. The germline V gene encodes CDR1 SQVTM and CDR2 ANQGSEA. V lost 4 bases and J 6 bases, leaving 19 bases between the germline ends. The CDR3 nucleotides read TGCAGCGTTGGGGAATACATGGGAGGGGGCGAGCAGTACTTC. Translation gives CSVGEYMGGGEQYF.

This clonotype was picked up a small number of times. The chain has TRBV4-1 and TRBJ1-2; no clear D gene. The CDR3 is made up of 13 amino acids. Per germline, CDR1 MGHRA and CDR2 YSYEKL. Between the trimmed V and J ends, which lost 1 base and 5 bases, there was a span of 8 bases. The DNA of the CDR3 is TGCGCCAGCAGCCAAGGGGCGGATTATGGCTACACCTTC. Translated: CASSQGADYGYTF.

This clonotype was detected ten times or more. The CDR3 region has the DNA TGTGCCAGCAGACCTGGGAAGATTAGCGGGACAAGCACAGATACGCAGTATTTT. Amino acids: CASRPGKISGTSTDTQYF. This chain connects TRBV6-2 or TRBV6-3 to TRBJ2-3; TRBD2 aligns across 8 bases. The CDR3 length is 18 residues. Trimming cost V 6 bases and J 0 bases; bases outside gene matches: 14. CDR1 and CDR2 from the germline V gene are MNHEY and SVGEGT.

The sample holds a few counts of this clonotype. This sequence joins TRBV7-8 and TRBJ2-1; 8 nucleotides agree with TRBD1. This CDR3 has 17 residues. After removal of 4 bases from V and 6 bases from J, the junction contained 14 bases not matched to a gene. Germline V lookup: CDR1 SGHVS, CDR2 FQNEAQ. This CDR3 is CASSSKAGTGPTNEQFF. The CDR3 DNA is TGTGCCAGCAGCTCGAAAGCCGGGACAGGACCCACCAATGAGCAGTTCTTC.

This clonotype was counted only a few times. This chain uses TRBV18 with TRBJ2-3; D remains ambiguous. Germline CDR1 and CDR2: KGHSH and LQKENI. There are 13 residues in the CDR3. The V end lost 8 bases, the J end lost 4 bases, and 13 bases lay between the germline ends. The CDR3 region is CASLRTTSDTQYF. The CDR3 DNA reads as TGTGCCAGCCTACGGACCACTTCAGATACGCAGTATTTT.

V usage is TRBV20-1 and J usage is TRBJ2-5; 10 nucleotides match TRBD2. The last part of the DNA fits TRBJ2-7 better; the J call may be wrong. The length of the CDR3 is 15 residues. From germline, CDR1 is DFQATT and CDR2 SNEGSKA (reference sequence). CDR3: CSASVISGGLYEQYF. The DNA of the CDR3 is TGCAGTGCTAGCGTGATTAGCGGGGGGCTGTACGAGCAGTACTTC.

This clonotype was detected only a few times. The J gene is TRBJ1-2, the V gene TRBV29-1; 10 nucleotides align to TRBD1. Germline CDR1 and CDR2: SQVTM and ANQGSEA. The CDR3 extends over 17 amino acids. J was trimmed by 2 bases and V by 1 base; bases with no gene match: 10. In DNA form, the CDR3 reads TGCAGCGTTGAAGCGTGGGGACAGGGGAAAGGGAACTATGGCTACACCTTC. Translating gives CSVEAWGQGKGNYGYTF.

This clonotype has only a few counts. This chain connects TRBV5-1 to TRBJ2-5, with 14 bases aligning to TRBD2. The CDR3 contains 18 residues. From germline, CDR1 is SGHRS and CDR2 YFSETQ. J was trimmed by 4 bases and V by 5 bases; bases with no gene match: 13. CDR3 residues: CASRPGLAGGKPGETQYF. The DNA of the CDR3 is TGCGCCAGCAGACCCGGACTAGCGGGGGGAAAGCCAGGAGAGACCCAGTACTTC.

The V call is TRBV18, the J call TRBJ2-5; TRBD1 aligns across 11 bases. The CDR3 is 16 amino acids. Germline V gene sequence: CDR1 KGHSH, CDR2 LQKENI. V was pared by 3 bases and J by 2 bases, with 5 bases of the junction left unmatched. CDR3 protein: CASSPQDRGPQETQYF. The CDR3 bases are TGTGCCAGCTCACCTCAGGACAGGGGGCCTCAAGAGACCCAGTACTTC.

This chain links TRBV27 with TRBJ1-1, with D perhaps matching TRBD1 (5 bases). Germline lookup yields CDR1 MNHEY and CDR2 SMNVEV (reference sequence). Between the trimmed V and J ends, which lost 6 bases and 5 bases, there was a span of 13 bases. This CDR3 is built from 13 residues. The CDR3 DNA follows: TGTGCCAGCAGCCAGGGTGTGGGGACTGAAGCTTTCTTT. Its protein product is CASSQGVGTEAFF.

This clonotype was counted many times. This rearrangement joins TRBV9 to TRBJ2-1, with 9 bases fitting TRBD2. V dropped 0 bases and J dropped 7; count of bases not matched to a gene: 14. Germline loops: CDR1 SGDLS, CDR2 YYNGEE. The CDR3 extends over 18 amino acids. This CDR3 reads CASSVESVVAGERNEQFF. CDR3 sequence (DNA): TGTGCCAGCAGCGTAGAGTCGGTCGTAGCGGGGGAACGTAATGAGCAGTTCTTC.

The genes are TRBV18 and TRBJ2-5; the match to TRBD1 covers 7 bases. Germline values: CDR1 KGHSH, CDR2 LQKENI. The CDR3 is 15 residues long. Trimming at V came to 3 bases and at J to 2 bases, leaving 6 bases not matched to a gene. This CDR3 reads CASSPPTGIQETQYF. CDR3 coding DNA: TGTGCCAGCTCACCCCCGACAGGGATTCAAGAGACCCAGTACTTC.

The chain recombines TRBV5-1 with TRBJ2-3, with TRBD1 identical over 7 bases. Trimming removed 0 bases from V and 0 bases from J; junction bases left unmatched: 7. Germline values: CDR1 SGHRS, CDR2 YFSETQ. The length of the CDR3 is 17 residues. The CDR3 nucleotides read TGCGCCAGCAGCTTGGTAGGACAGGTGCAAAGCACAGATACGCAGTATTTT. Translated, it gives CASSLVGQVQSTDTQYF.

As for this clonotype: The germline gene is not matched at one end of the junction; a read error may be the cause. J is TRBJ2-3 and V is TRBV4-1; TRBD1 aligns across 7 bases. The CDR3 is 17 amino acids. The germline V gene encodes CDR1 MGHRA and CDR2 YSYEKL. Here the CDR3 reads CASSQDQNRGSTDTQYF. The DNA of the CDR3 is TGCGCCAGCAGCCAAGACCAGAACAGGGGAAGCACGGATACGCAGTATTTT.

This clonotype has more than one count but fewer than ten. This chain joins TRBV20-1 and TRBJ1-2, with 9 bases matching TRBD1. The CDR3 is made up of 12 amino acids. Germline CDR1 reads DFQATT; CDR2 reads SNEGSKA (reference sequence). With 0 bases clipped from V and 8 bases from J, the junction kept 1 base outside the gene matches. CDR3 nucleotides: TGCAGTGCTAGAGAGGACAGGGGAGGCTACACCTTC. Translated, it gives CSAREDRGGYTF.

CDR3 residues: CASSPGLSYNEQFF. CDR3 bases: TGTGCCAGCAGTCCGGGGCTCTCCTACAATGAGCAGTTCTTC. The chain carries TRBV12-3 or TRBV12-4 and TRBJ2-1, with D perhaps matching TRBD1 or TRBD2 (5 bases each). V gave up 5 bases and J gave up 0 bases, with 8 bases separating them. The CDR3 has 14 residues.

The chain recombines TRBV6-5 with TRBJ2-7; TRBD2 agrees at 8 bases. Germline assignment: CDR1 MNHEY and CDR2 SVGAGI. The CDR3 loop spans 13 amino acids. V dropped 6 bases and J dropped 2; count of bases not matched to a gene: 3. Here the CDR3 reads CASRERGPYEQYF. The CDR3 bases are TGTGCCAGCAGGGAGCGGGGGCCCTACGAGCAGTACTTC.

The rearrangement uses TRBV2 and TRBJ1-2; D is unclear. The CDR3 spans 13 residues. Germline assignment: CDR1 SNHLY and CDR2 FYNNEI. Trimming shortened V by 7 bases and J by 3 bases, and 12 bases separated the two germline ends. The DNA of the CDR3 is TGTGCCAGCAAAGAGGAAACCCACTATGGCTACACCTTC. Protein product: CASKEETHYGYTF.

This clonotype was seen many times. This chain joins TRBV28 and TRBJ2-6, with D perhaps assigned TRBD1 or TRBD2 (5 bases each). Germline loops: CDR1 MDHEN, CDR2 SYDVKM. CDR3 size: 17 residues. V was trimmed by 11 bases and J by 0 bases, leaving 20 bases between them. The CDR3 region has the DNA TGTGCCGCTCGAACACGCTCCGGGGCCTCTGGGGCCAACGTCCTGACTTTC. It translates to CAARTRSGASGANVLTF.

This chain connects TRBV20-1 to TRBJ1-1; D unclear. CDR1 DFQATT and CDR2 SNEGSKA come from the germline V gene (reference sequence). This CDR3 contains 15 residues. Trimming took off 5 bases at V and 10 bases at J, with 26 bases between the two ends. For the CDR3, the DNA is TGCAGTGCTGGGGATCCCCGAGACTCACCGTTTGCAGCTTTCTTT. Amino acid sequence: CSAGDPRDSPFAAFF.

The chain is built from TRBV6-5 and TRBJ1-1; TRBD1 aligns across 9 bases. V dropped 7 bases and J dropped 4; count of bases not matched to a gene: 19. The CDR3 spans 18 residues. Germline CDR1 and CDR2: MNHEY and SVGAGI. The CDR3 coding sequence is TGTGCCAGCATTCTACGAGGTCCCGGGACAGGGTCGAGCACTGAAGCTTTCTTT. Amino acid sequence: CASILRGPGTGSSTEAFF.

The chain combines TRBV2 with TRBJ1-4; D is ambiguous. CDR3 length: 14 residues. Germline values: CDR1 SNHLY, CDR2 FYNNEI. The V gene lost 6 bases and the J gene lost 8 bases, with 16 bases spanning the gap. The CDR3 loop is CASRRTEAGEKLFF. The CDR3 DNA follows: TGTGCCAGCAGGAGGACTGAGGCAGGAGAAAAACTGTTTTTT.

This chain links TRBV11-2 with TRBJ2-3; D gene unclear. Looked up from germline, CDR1 is SGHAT and CDR2 is FQNNGV. The V end lost 3 bases, the J end lost 6 bases, and 10 bases lay between the germline ends. This CDR3 has 13 amino acids. CDR3 nucleotide sequence: TGTGCCAGCAGCTTTGTGGCGCGGGATACGCAGTATTTT. The encoded protein is CASSFVARDTQYF.

Comment on this clonotype: An end of the junction does not agree with germline; a read error may underlie this. The chain carries TRBV5-1 and TRBJ2-3; D is undetermined. The germline CDR1 and CDR2 sequences are SGHRS and YFSETQ. CDR3 length: 15 amino acids. In DNA, the CDR3 is TGCGCCAGCAGCTTGGATCTCCCGTCCACAGATACGCGGTATTTT. It translates to CASSLDLPSTDTRYF.

This sequence joins TRBV6-6 and TRBJ1-2; D call uncertain. The CDR3 is 13 amino acids. Germline-derived CDR1 and CDR2 are MNHNY and SVGAGI (reference sequence). Trimming stripped 5 bases from V and 3 bases from J, with 10 bases between. CDR3 sequence reads: CASSNPRDYGYTF. The CDR3 DNA sequence: TGTGCCAGCAGTAACCCGAGGGACTATGGCTACACCTTC.

The rearrangement links TRBV10-3 to TRBJ2-1, with 7 bases that match TRBD1. Germline CDR1 ENHRY, CDR2 SYGVKD. Trimming at V came to 0 bases and at J to 4 bases, leaving 15 bases not matched to a gene. The length of the CDR3 is 19 residues. In DNA, the CDR3 is TGTGCCATCAGTGAGTCGGGGTTAGACAGGGTATCGGCTTACAATGAGCAGTTCTTC. This translates into CAISESGLDRVSAYNEQFF.